Shown below are 21 T cell receptor beta chains from a single sample sequenced in a study of T cell changes during pregnancy in multiple sclerosis. Repertoires were generated with immunoSEQ multiplex PCR, while TCRdb's copy carries only in-frame clones and drops some. The data show approximately 80,000 clones, over 85% seen once. Sequences were derived from peripheral blood, sampled in the second trimester of pregnancy. The source of these receptors is a female donor in good health, enrolled as a control in a pregnancy study.

The genes are TRBV5-1 and TRBJ2-3; TRBD2 matches 14 bases. There are 17 residues in the CDR3. Germline CDR1 reads SGHRS; CDR2 reads YFSETQ. The V segment lost 0 bases and the J segment 4 bases; nucleotides outside the gene matches: 4. CDR3 in amino acids: CASSLVGTSGGADTQYF. Written as DNA, the CDR3 is TGCGCCAGCAGCTTGGTCGGGACTAGCGGGGGCGCAGATACGCAGTATTTT.

The chain joins TRBV30 to TRBJ1-5, with 7 positions matching TRBD1. The CDR3 has 16 amino acids. Germline assignment: CDR1 GTSNPN and CDR2 SVGIG (reference sequence). J was trimmed by 2 bases and V by 1 base; bases with no gene match: 8. CDR3 residues: CAWSAQWDSGNQPQHF. CDR3 DNA: TGTGCCTGGAGTGCTCAGTGGGACAGCGGCAATCAGCCCCAGCATTTT.

The rearrangement joins TRBV28 to TRBJ2-7; 9 bases fit TRBD1. The CDR3 contains 15 residues. V was pared by 6 bases and J by 6 bases, with 12 bases of the junction left unmatched. Germline loops: CDR1 MDHEN, CDR2 SYDVKM. The DNA of the CDR3 is TGTGCCAGCAGCCCCTTGGGGACAGGGTCGTTCGAGCAGTACTTC. Protein sequence: CASSPLGTGSFEQYF.

The J gene is TRBJ2-2, the V gene TRBV4-3; 10 nucleotides match TRBD2. The CDR3 has 17 residues. The J segment lost 7 bases and the V segment lost 0 bases, leaving 8 bases of the junction unmatched. The germline V gene has CDR1 LGHNA and CDR2 YSLEER. The DNA for the CDR3 is TGCGCCAGCAGCCAAGATCAGCTAGCGGGGGTCATCGGGGAGCTGTTTTTT. It translates to CASSQDQLAGVIGELFF.

This sequence joins TRBV7-3 and TRBJ2-5, with D possibly matching TRBD2 (5 bases). CDR3 size: 13 residues. The V gene lost 5 bases and the J gene lost 5 bases, with 12 bases spanning the gap. Germline V lookup: CDR1 SGHTA, CDR2 FQGTGA. This CDR3 is CASSPSGGETQYF. CDR3 bases: TGTGCCAGCAGCCCAAGCGGAGGCGAGACCCAGTACTTC.

The chain joins TRBV2 to TRBJ1-5; 7 nucleotides match TRBD1. This CDR3 region has 13 residues. V shed 7 bases and J 4 bases; nucleotides not matched to a gene: 4. Germline loops: CDR1 SNHLY, CDR2 FYNNEI. In nucleotides, the CDR3 is TGTGCCAGCACCCGGGACAGAAATCAGCCCCAGCATTTT. It yields the protein CASTRDRNQPQHF.

The CDR3 spells CASSQEGLAGNEQFF. In nucleotides, the CDR3 is TGCGCCAGCAGCCAAGAGGGCTTAGCGGGGAATGAGCAGTTCTTC. The rearrangement joins TRBV4-3 to TRBJ2-1, with 8 nucleotides matching TRBD2. Germline CDR1 reads LGHNA; CDR2 reads YSLEER. J gave up 7 bases and V 0 bases, and 5 bases lay outside the gene matches. CDR3 size: 15 residues.

The chain uses TRBV7-3 and TRBJ1-2; 7 positions agree with TRBD1. V lost 2 bases and J lost 8; bases outside the gene matches: 5. CDR3 length: 13 amino acids. Germline V gene lookup returns CDR1 SGHTA and CDR2 FQGTGA. The CDR3: CASSLLGTEGYTF. The CDR3 bases are TGTGCCAGCAGCTTACTCGGGACAGAGGGCTACACCTTC.

This clone came up once. The rearrangement uses TRBV5-1 and TRBJ1-3; the match to TRBD1 covers 7 bases. The CDR3 sequence is 17 residues long. The trim removed 1 base at V and 3 bases at J, leaving 10 bases unmatched. Germline assignment: CDR1 SGHRS and CDR2 YFSETQ. The CDR3 protein is CASSLPSDRTFGNTIYF. In nucleotides, the CDR3 is TGCGCCAGCAGCTTGCCTTCGGACAGGACCTTTGGAAACACCATATATTTT.

In the case of this clone: The sample holds other DNA sequences that translate to the same CDR3. The J gene is TRBJ1-1, the V gene TRBV7-9; 9 bases agree with TRBD1. CDR3 length: 14 residues. Germline lookup yields CDR1 SEHNR and CDR2 FQNEAQ (reference sequence). Unmatched junction bases numbered 0, after V lost 1 base and J lost 3 bases. CDR3 in DNA: TGTGCCAGCAGCTTAGGACAGGGGGACACTGAAGCTTTCTTT. This sequence encodes CASSLGQGDTEAFF.

This sequence joins TRBV9 and TRBJ1-4; a possible D gene is TRBD1 (6 bases). Trimming stripped 0 bases from V and 7 bases from J, with 13 bases between. The CDR3 is 15 residues long. Germline CDR1 reads SGDLS; CDR2 reads YYNGEE. The CDR3 reads CASSVEGQSPEKLFF. For the CDR3, the DNA is TGTGCCAGCAGCGTAGAGGGACAAAGTCCTGAAAAACTGTTTTTT.

This chain's CDR3 is CASSLYDQVTDTQYF. In DNA form, the CDR3 reads TGTGCCAGCAGCCTATATGATCAGGTGACAGATACGCAGTATTTT. This rearrangement joins TRBV11-1 to TRBJ2-3; D ambiguous. The germline V and J ends were trimmed by 5 bases and 3 bases, with 15 bases remaining between them. The CDR3 is 15 residues long. Germline loops: CDR1 SGHAT, CDR2 FQDESV (reference sequence).

The CDR3 spells CASSLGRGPGNTQYF. Here the CDR3 DNA reads TGTGCCAGCAGCTTAGGGCGGGGCCCGGGAAATACGCAGTATTTT. The rearrangement links TRBV7-2 to TRBJ2-3; maybe TRBD2 (6 bases). The CDR3 extends over 15 amino acids. V shed 1 base and J shed 7 bases, with 15 bases lying between them. In germline, CDR1 is SGHTA, CDR2 FQGNSA.

This chain connects TRBV19 to TRBJ2-1; 10 bases are a match to TRBD2. V dropped 2 bases and J dropped 5; count of bases not matched to a gene: 9. Per the germline V gene, CDR1 is LNHDA and CDR2 is SQIVND (reference sequence). CDR3 length equals 17 residues. This CDR3 is CASSITSSLAGDNEQFF. In DNA, the CDR3 is TGTGCCAGTAGTATAACGTCCTCCCTAGCGGGAGACAATGAGCAGTTCTTC.

V gene TRBV30 combines with J gene TRBJ1-4; no definite D call. The CDR3 runs 14 residues. Germline-derived CDR1 and CDR2 are GTSNPN and SVGIG (reference sequence). Trimming removed 1 base from V and 6 bases from J, with 12 bases in between. The CDR3 reads CAWSEGSGYEKLFF. The CDR3 DNA sequence: TGTGCCTGGAGTGAAGGGTCGGGGTATGAAAAACTGTTTTTT.

The V gene is TRBV7-3, the J gene TRBJ2-1, with 7 bases matching TRBD2. The CDR3 has 12 amino acids. Looked up from germline, CDR1 is SGHTA and CDR2 is FQGTGA. V dropped 4 bases and J dropped 9; count of bases not matched to a gene: 3. CDR3 nucleotide sequence: TGTGCCAGCAGCTACTGGGGGGGTGAGCAGTTCTTC. Protein sequence: CASSYWGGEQFF.

The chain carries TRBV5-4 and TRBJ2-7, with 10 bases identical to TRBD1. The CDR3 sequence is 15 residues long. CDR1 and CDR2 from the germline V gene are SGHNT and YYREEE (reference sequence). Trimming cost V 0 bases and J 3 bases; bases outside gene matches: 3. The CDR3 sequence: CASSLVGQGDYEQYF. The CDR3 region has the DNA TGTGCCAGCAGCTTGGTTGGACAGGGGGACTACGAGCAGTACTTC. Full variable domain (rest looked up from reference TRBV5-4 and TRBJ2-7): ETGVTQSPTHLIKTRGQQVTLRCSSQSGHNTVSWYQQALGQGPQFIFQYYREEENGRGNFPPRFSGLQFPNYSSELNVNALELDDSALYLCASSLVGQGDYEQYFGPGTRLTVT.

V is TRBV2 and J is TRBJ1-1; 8 nucleotides align to TRBD1. CDR3 length: 13 residues. Germline loops: CDR1 SNHLY, CDR2 FYNNEI. With V trimmed by 7 bases and J by 5 bases, 6 bases remained unmatched. DNA for the CDR3: TGTGCCAGCATCCCAGGGGGCGGAACTGAAGCTTTCTTT. The encoded protein is CASIPGGGTEAFF. The full variable domain, with the rest looked up from reference TRBV2 and TRBJ1-1, is EPEVTQTPSHQVTQMGQEVILRCVPISNHLYFYWYRQILGQKVEFLVSFYNNEISEKSEIFDDQFSVERPDGSNFTLKIRSTKLEDSAMYFCASIPGGGTEAFFGQGTRLTVV.

This clone was detected only once. The chain links TRBV11-3 to TRBJ2-5, with a possible D match to TRBD1 (6 bases). Germline CDR1 SGHNT, CDR2 YENEEA. The CDR3 contains 16 residues. Trimming removed 3 bases at V and 3 bases at J, with 17 bases between. The CDR3 loop is CASSFQRSRGEETQYF. The CDR3 coding sequence is TGTGCCAGCAGCTTCCAAAGGTCCAGGGGAGAAGAGACCCAGTACTTC.

The chain combines TRBV6-5 with TRBJ1-5; D is perhaps TRBD1 (6 bases). V was pared by 5 bases and J by 0 bases, with 11 bases between. Per germline, CDR1 MNHEY and CDR2 SVGAGI. This CDR3 is 15 amino acids long. CDR3 sequence (DNA): TGTGCCAGCAGTACAGGGAAATATAGCAATCAGCCCCAGCATTTT. Encoded protein: CASSTGKYSNQPQHF.

This clone was picked up one time. V and J are TRBV25-1 and TRBJ2-1; a weak D match, TRBD1 (6 bases). The germline V gene has CDR1 MGHDK and CDR2 SYGVNS. The CDR3 extends over 15 amino acids. The V gene lost 4 bases and the J gene lost 3 bases, with 13 bases spanning the gap. The CDR3 protein is CASSGRGQLYNEQFF. The DNA for the CDR3 is TGTGCCAGCAGTGGCAGGGGCCAACTCTACAATGAGCAGTTCTTC.